What follows describes a single TCR beta chain. Its target is unknown. Sequencing used immunoSEQ multiplex PCR; TCRdb keeps in-frame clones, though not all of them. Among hundreds of thousands of clones, around 93% were seen once, and the ten largest hold 0.5% to 0.7%. This sample is part of a study of T cell responses to AZD1222 COVID-19 vaccine. General study results and limits: There were vaccine-associated CD4 TCRs across spike, dominant at 160-218 and 743-854. Most donors were white British and more were female, and clonal diversity was possibly underestimated.

CDR3 length: 13 amino acids. V dropped 5 bases and J dropped 8 bases, with 12 bases sitting between them. From germline, CDR1 is SEHNR and CDR2 FQNEAQ (reference sequence). Material: peripheral blood, obtained 28 days after the second AZD1222 dose. The sequence came from an adult who received the AZD1222 COVID-19 vaccine. The rearrangement links TRBV7-9 to TRBJ1-4, with D possibly TRBD1 on 6 matching bases. The CDR3 spells CASSDRGGEKLFF. CDR3 nucleotides: TGTGCCAGCAGCGACAGAGGGGGGGAAAAACTGTTTTTT. Variable domain in full (rest from reference TRBV7-9 and TRBJ1-4): DTGVSQNPRHKITKRGQNVTFRCDPISEHNRLYWYRQTLGQGPEFLTYFQNEAQLEKSRLLSDRFSAERPKGSFSTLEIQRTEQGDSAMYLCASSDRGGEKLFFGSGTQLSVL.